A selection of T cell receptor beta chains follows, all from one sample in a study of T cell repertoires in ileal Crohn's disease. Assay: immunoSEQ multiplex PCR; the TCRdb copy retains only in-frame clones and omits some. This sample has roughly 7,100 clones, with under 75% found just once. Sample: ileal tissue. Source of these receptors: an adult with Crohn's disease. The CDR3 runs from the conserved cysteine through the conserved F or W. The order of the fields is V gene, J gene, D gene, clone size, CDR3 protein, CDR3 DNA. A D gene is named only where the DNA matches it firmly. Size is omitted from some rows. Given values are once, few, many or a class for expanded clones.

V gene: TRBV5-1; J gene: TRBJ2-3; D gene: .; clone size: .; CDR3 protein: CASSPRQGRPYTDTQYF; CDR3 DNA: TGCGCCAGCAGCCCGCGCCAGGGTAGGCCTTACACAGATACGCAGTATTTT
V gene: TRBV2; J gene: TRBJ2-2; D gene: .; clone size: .; CDR3 protein: CASSDSNTGELFF; CDR3 DNA: TGTGCCAGCAGTGACTCGAACACCGGGGAGCTGTTTTTT
V gene: TRBV5-4; J gene: TRBJ2-1; D gene: .; clone size: .; CDR3 protein: CASSRWEAGYYNEQFF; CDR3 DNA: TGTGCCAGCAGCCGGTGGGAGGCAGGCTACTACAATGAGCAGTTCTTC
V gene: TRBV29-1; J gene: TRBJ1-2; D gene: .; clone size: few; CDR3 protein: CSATSRGVLKGYTF; CDR3 DNA: TGCAGCGCCACCAGCAGGGGAGTTCTAAAAGGCTACACCTTC
V gene: TRBV2; J gene: TRBJ2-2; D gene: TRBD2; clone size: .; CDR3 protein: CASSEGVGGAGTGELFF; CDR3 DNA: TGTGCCAGCAGTGAAGGGGTCGGGGGGGCCGGCACCGGGGAGCTGTTTTTT
V gene: TRBV6-6; J gene: TRBJ1-5; D gene: .; clone size: .; CDR3 protein: CASRGGQPQHF; CDR3 DNA: TGTGCCAGCAGAGGGGGTCAGCCCCAGCATTTT
V gene: TRBV11-2; J gene: TRBJ1-1; D gene: .; clone size: once; CDR3 protein: CASSLDPGYTEAFF; CDR3 DNA: TGTGCCAGCAGCTTAGATCCGGGGTACACTGAAGCTTTCTTT
V gene: TRBV7-3; J gene: TRBJ1-4; D gene: TRBD1; clone size: .; CDR3 protein: CASRHDRGDEKLFF; CDR3 DNA: TGTGCCAGCAGGCATGACAGGGGCGATGAAAAACTGTTTTTT
V gene: TRBV29-1; J gene: TRBJ2-7; D gene: TRBD2; clone size: .; CDR3 protein: CSVQTSGGLYEQYF; CDR3 DNA: TGCAGCGTCCAGACTAGCGGGGGGCTCTACGAGCAGTACTTC
V gene: TRBV12-5; J gene: TRBJ1-2; D gene: .; clone size: few; CDR3 protein: CASGLDRVGGYTF; CDR3 DNA: TGTGCTAGTGGTTTGGACAGGGTGGGTGGCTACACCTTC
V gene: TRBV11-2; J gene: TRBJ1-6; D gene: TRBD1; clone size: few; CDR3 protein: CASSLAGTGDGSPLHF; CDR3 DNA: TGTGCCAGCAGCCTCGCCGGGACAGGAGATGGATCACCCCTCCACTTT
V gene: TRBV14; J gene: TRBJ1-6; D gene: .; clone size: once; CDR3 protein: CASSQETLYNSPLHF; CDR3 DNA: TGTGCCAGCAGCCAAGAGACACTTTATAATTCACCCCTCCACTTT
V gene: TRBV6-5; J gene: TRBJ2-3; D gene: TRBD2; clone size: once; CDR3 protein: CASRTSADTQYF; CDR3 DNA: TGTGCCAGCCGGACTAGCGCAGATACGCAGTATTTT
V gene: TRBV27; J gene: TRBJ2-1; D gene: TRBD2; clone size: once; CDR3 protein: CASSSASGDPNEQFF; CDR3 DNA: TGTGCCAGCAGTTCGGCTAGCGGGGATCCCAATGAGCAGTTCTTC
V gene: TRBV18; J gene: TRBJ1-2; D gene: TRBD1; clone size: .; CDR3 protein: CASSRTSGGSGYTF; CDR3 DNA: TGTGCCAGCTCCCGCACCTCAGGGGGCTCTGGCTACACCTTC
V gene: TRBV5-6; J gene: TRBJ1-4; D gene: TRBD1; clone size: .; CDR3 protein: CASSLQGAGEKLFF; CDR3 DNA: TGTGCCAGCAGCTTACAGGGGGCAGGTGAAAAACTGTTTTTT
V gene: TRBV11-2; J gene: TRBJ2-7; D gene: TRBD2; clone size: few; CDR3 protein: CASSVTSGGYYEQYF; CDR3 DNA: TGTGCCAGCAGCGTGACTAGCGGGGGGTACTACGAGCAGTACTTC
V gene: TRBV2; J gene: TRBJ1-4; D gene: TRBD1; clone size: .; CDR3 protein: CASSPGQGYEKLFF; CDR3 DNA: TGTGCCAGCAGTCCGGGACAGGGATATGAAAAACTGTTTTTT
V gene: TRBV2; J gene: TRBJ2-5; D gene: .; clone size: .; CDR3 protein: CASNGGLTETQYF; CDR3 DNA: TGTGCCAGCAACGGGGGGCTTACAGAGACCCAGTACTTC
V gene: TRBV7-9; J gene: TRBJ2-1; D gene: .; clone size: .; CDR3 protein: CASSRWGDSYNEQFF; CDR3 DNA: TGTGCCAGCAGCCGATGGGGGGACAGCTACAATGAGCAGTTCTTC